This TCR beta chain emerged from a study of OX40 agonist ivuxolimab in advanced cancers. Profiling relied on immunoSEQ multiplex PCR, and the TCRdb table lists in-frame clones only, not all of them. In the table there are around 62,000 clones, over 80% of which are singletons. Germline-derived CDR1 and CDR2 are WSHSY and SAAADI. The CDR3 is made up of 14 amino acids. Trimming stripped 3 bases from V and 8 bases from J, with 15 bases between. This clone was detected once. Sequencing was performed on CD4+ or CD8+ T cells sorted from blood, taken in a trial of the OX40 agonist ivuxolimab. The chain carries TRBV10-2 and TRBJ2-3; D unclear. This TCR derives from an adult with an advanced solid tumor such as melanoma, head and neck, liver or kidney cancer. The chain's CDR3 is CASSEGLSLGTQYF. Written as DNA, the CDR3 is TGCGCCAGCAGTGAAGGCCTGTCGTTGGGTACGCAGTATTTT.